These 29 T cell receptor beta chains were all obtained from the same sample, sequenced in a study of blood T cell repertoires in COVID-19. Libraries were prepared by immunoSEQ multiplex PCR; TCRdb keeps only in-frame clonotypes and omits some of them. The sample lists more than 80,000 clones; about 88% were seen once. Sequencing was carried out using peripheral blood. Receptor source: a man in his forties with acute or convalescent COVID-19.

The chain employs TRBV5-4 and TRBJ1-3; a weak D match, TRBD1 (6 bases). CDR3 length: 14 residues. V was pared by 4 bases and J by 0 bases, with 8 bases between. Germline V gene lookup returns CDR1 SGHNT and CDR2 YYREEE (reference sequence). CDR3 nucleotides: TGTGCCAGCAGCGTGGACAGCTCTGGAAACACCATATATTTT. Amino acids: CASSVDSSGNTIYF. Combining the CDR3 with reference TRBV5-4 and TRBJ1-3 gives the whole variable domain ETGVTQSPTHLIKTRGQQVTLRCSSQSGHNTVSWYQQALGQGPQFIFQYYREEENGRGNFPPRFSGLQFPNYSSELNVNALELDDSALYLCASSVDSSGNTIYFGEGSWLTVV.

The chain has TRBV7-9 and TRBJ1-6, with D maybe TRBD1 (5 bases). The V and J ends lost 5 bases and 8 bases respectively, with 19 bases between them. CDR1 SEHNR and CDR2 FQNEAQ come from the germline V gene (reference sequence). There are 16 residues in the CDR3. The CDR3 spells CASSPLGLEADSPLHF. The CDR3 region has the DNA TGTGCCAGCAGCCCCCTGGGACTAGAGGCGGATTCACCCCTCCACTTT.

This clone was seen a few times. The chain combines TRBV6-5 with TRBJ1-2; 11 nucleotides align to TRBD1. Germline V lookup: CDR1 MNHEY, CDR2 SVGAGI. J lost 5 bases, V lost 3 bases, and 8 bases had no gene match. The CDR3 has 16 amino acids. The CDR3 nucleotides are TGTGCCAGCAGTTATTTACGGACAGGGGGCGGGTATGGCTACACCTTC. Encoded protein: CASSYLRTGGGYGYTF.

This chain links TRBV7-6 with TRBJ2-3; 10 bases align to TRBD2. The CDR3 sequence is 15 residues long. The germline V gene has CDR1 SGHVS and CDR2 FNYEAQ. With 5 bases clipped from V and 3 bases from J, the junction kept 5 bases outside the gene matches. The CDR3 here is CASSKMTSGTDTQYF. The CDR3 bases are TGTGCCAGCAGCAAAATGACTAGCGGGACAGATACGCAGTATTTT. Looking up the rest from reference TRBV7-6 and TRBJ2-3 gives the full variable domain: GAGVSQSPRYKVTKRGQDVALRCDPISGHVSLYWYRQALGQGPEFLTYFNYEAQQDKSGLPNDRFSAERPEGSISTLTIQRTEQRDSAMYRCASSKMTSGTDTQYFGPGTRLTVL.

This chain links TRBV7-9 with TRBJ2-7; D is perhaps TRBD1 (6 bases). The CDR3 is made up of 12 amino acids. Looked up from germline, CDR1 is SEHNR and CDR2 is FQNEAQ (reference sequence). V gave up 2 bases and J gave up 5 bases, with 7 bases separating them. Here the CDR3 DNA reads TGTGCCAGCAGCTTATCAGGGGACGAGCAGTACTTC. This translates into CASSLSGDEQYF.

This clone was seen a handful of times. The chain carries TRBV18 and TRBJ2-3, with 7 bases identical to TRBD2. This CDR3 spans 14 amino acids. Germline V gene sequence: CDR1 KGHSH, CDR2 LQKENI. The V segment lost 5 bases and the J segment 4 bases; nucleotides outside the gene matches: 6. CDR3 sequence reads: CASSSGGGPDTQYF. The CDR3 region has the DNA TGTGCCAGCTCATCCGGGGGAGGGCCAGATACGCAGTATTTT. The whole variable domain, remainder taken from reference TRBV18 and TRBJ2-3, is NAGVMQNPRHLVRRRGQEARLRCSPMKGHSHVYWYRQLPEEGLKFMVYLQKENIIDESGMPKERFSAEFPKEGPSILRIQQVVRGDSAAYFCASSSGGGPDTQYFGPGTRLTVL.

The gene calls are TRBV10-1 and TRBJ1-4, with D perhaps TRBD1 (5 bases). Trimming stripped 6 bases from V and 7 bases from J, with 27 bases between. CDR1 and CDR2 from the germline V gene are WNHNN and SYGVQD (reference sequence). This CDR3 region has 18 residues. Written as DNA, the CDR3 is TGCGCCAGCAGCGGAGGGGACCTTAAGCCCCGGTTCGGTGAAAAACTGTTTTTT. Translated: CASSGGDLKPRFGEKLFF.

CDR3 nucleotides: TGTGCCAGTCGGCTAGCGACCTACAATGAGCAGTTCTTC. Protein sequence: CASRLATYNEQFF. The gene calls are TRBV19 and TRBJ2-1; weak D call: TRBD2 (6 bases). V shed 8 bases and J shed 2 bases, with 10 bases lying between them. Germline CDR1 is LNHDA and CDR2 is SQIVND (reference sequence). The CDR3 totals 13 residues.

The chain combines TRBV6-1 with TRBJ1-6; no definite D call. The CDR3 covers 14 residues. The V gene lost 3 bases and the J gene lost 8 bases, with 11 bases spanning the gap. Germline V gene sequence: CDR1 MNHNS, CDR2 SASEGT. This chain's CDR3 is CASSDSAGYSPLHF. In DNA, the CDR3 is TGTGCCAGCAGTGACAGTGCGGGATATTCACCCCTCCACTTT.

Only one count was recorded for this clone. The V call is TRBV6-1, the J call TRBJ2-1; no definite D call. Trimming stripped 1 base from V and 9 bases from J, with 16 bases between. The germline V gene encodes CDR1 MNHNS and CDR2 SASEGT. The CDR3 is 15 residues long. The CDR3 DNA sequence: TGTGCCAGCAGTGAAGTTTTGGCGGCAGTCAGTGAGCAGTTCTTC. This translates into CASSEVLAAVSEQFF.

The gene calls are TRBV11-3 and TRBJ1-1, with 8 positions matching TRBD1. The length of the CDR3 is 15 residues. Trimming cost V 1 base and J 2 bases; bases outside gene matches: 3. CDR1 SGHNT and CDR2 YENEEA come from the germline V gene. As DNA, the CDR3 is TGTGCCAGCAGCTTAGCCACAGGGGGTAACACTGAAGCTTTCTTT. As protein: CASSLATGGNTEAFF.

This sequence joins TRBV30 and TRBJ1-1; D is undetermined. The germline V gene encodes CDR1 GTSNPN and CDR2 SVGIG (reference sequence). This CDR3 has 11 residues. Trimming removed 5 bases at V and 1 base at J, with 5 bases between. In DNA, the CDR3 is TGTGCCTGGGTTCAGAACACTGAAGCTTTCTTT. Its protein product is CAWVQNTEAFF. Drawing the rest from reference TRBV30 and TRBJ1-1, the complete variable domain is SQTIHQWPATLVQPVGSPLSLECTVEGTSNPNLYWYRQAAGRGLQLLFYSVGIGQISSEVPQNLSASRPQDRQFILSSKKLLLSDSGFYLCAWVQNTEAFFGQGTRLTVV.

The chain couples TRBV15 to TRBJ2-2; TRBD2 agrees at 12 bases. Germline CDR1 LNHNV, CDR2 YYDKDF (reference sequence). V shed 2 bases and J 1 base; nucleotides not matched to a gene: 2. The CDR3 contains 17 residues. DNA for the CDR3: TGTGCCACCAGCAGATCACTAGCGGGAGGGAACACCGGGGAGCTGTTTTTT. This encodes CATSRSLAGGNTGELFF.

In DNA, the CDR3 is TGTGCCAGCAGCTTGAGACCGCGGAGCTCTGGAAACACCATATATTTT. It codes for CASSLRPRSSGNTIYF. The chain is built from TRBV5-6 and TRBJ1-3, with no clear D. Germline loops: CDR1 SGHDT, CDR2 YYEEEE. This CDR3 contains 16 residues. Trimming cost V 1 base and J 0 bases, with 11 bases left between them. Filled out from reference TRBV5-6 and TRBJ1-3, the complete variable domain reads DAGVTQSPTHLIKTRGQQVTLRCSPKSGHDTVSWYQQALGQGPQFIFQYYEEEERQRGNFPDRFSGHQFPNYSSELNVNALLLGDSALYLCASSLRPRSSGNTIYFGEGSWLTVV.

This sequence joins TRBV12-3 or TRBV12-4 and TRBJ2-5; tentative D call: TRBD2 (6 bases). This CDR3 spans 13 amino acids. The germline V and J ends were trimmed by 5 bases and 5 bases, with 12 bases remaining between them. CDR3 amino acids: CASSGGVGETQYF. In nucleotides, the CDR3 is TGTGCCAGCAGTGGAGGGGTCGGTGAGACCCAGTACTTC.

The chain has TRBV6-1 and TRBJ2-5; 10 bases line up with TRBD2. V gave up 3 bases and J gave up 4 bases; unmatched junction bases: 11. From germline, CDR1 is MNHNS and CDR2 SASEGT. CDR3 length: 17 residues. The CDR3 DNA follows: TGTGCCAGCAGTGAGAGTGTAGCGGGGGGCCGGGGAGAGACCCAGTACTTC. Its translation is CASSESVAGGRGETQYF.

V usage is TRBV19 and J usage is TRBJ2-1; 7 nucleotides match TRBD2. J lost 7 bases, V lost 3 bases, and 9 bases had no gene match. The CDR3 extends over 15 amino acids. In germline, CDR1 is LNHDA, CDR2 SQIVND (reference sequence). DNA for the CDR3: TGTGCCAGTAGTATCGCGGGCGGGAGAGGGAATGAGCAGTTCTTC. Protein sequence: CASSIAGGRGNEQFF.

The J gene is TRBJ1-2, the V gene TRBV5-4; D remains ambiguous. The V and J ends lost 0 bases and 8 bases respectively, with 8 bases between them. This CDR3 has 12 residues. In germline, CDR1 is SGHNT, CDR2 YYREEE (reference sequence). Here the CDR3 reads CASSLVQSGYTF. CDR3 DNA sequence: TGTGCCAGCAGCTTGGTTCAGTCGGGCTACACCTTC.

The chain employs TRBV5-6 and TRBJ2-4; D not resolved. Per the germline V gene, CDR1 is SGHDT and CDR2 is YYEEEE. This CDR3 region has 13 residues. V was clipped by 4 bases and J by 6 bases, with 11 bases between them. CDR3 amino acids: CASSHRVGNIQYF. The DNA of the CDR3 is TGTGCCAGCAGCCATCGGGTAGGAAACATTCAGTACTTC.

The chain joins TRBV7-8 to TRBJ1-1, with D hard to call. This CDR3 is 13 amino acids long. V lost 4 bases and J lost 0, with 6 bases in between. Germline loops: CDR1 SGHVS, CDR2 FQNEAQ. The chain's CDR3 is CASSSSVNTEAFF. The CDR3 DNA reads as TGTGCCAGCAGCTCCTCAGTGAACACTGAAGCTTTCTTT.

The chain links TRBV19 to TRBJ1-2; a weak D match, TRBD1 (5 bases). Trimming cost V 7 bases and J 0 bases, with 9 bases left between them. CDR3 length: 13 residues. The germline CDR1 and CDR2 sequences are LNHDA and SQIVND (reference sequence). DNA for the CDR3: TGTGCCAGTACCTCAGGGACTAACTATGGCTACACCTTC. It encodes CASTSGTNYGYTF.

The rearrangement joins TRBV27 to TRBJ2-1; 7 nucleotides align to TRBD1. Germline-derived CDR1 and CDR2 are MNHEY and SMNVEV (reference sequence). The CDR3 is made up of 14 amino acids. V lost 3 bases to trimming and J lost 2 bases; unmatched junction nucleotides: 1. CDR3 coding DNA: TGTGCCAGCAGTTTGGGACAGACCTACAATGAGCAGTTCTTC. Its translation is CASSLGQTYNEQFF.

The V and J genes are TRBV30 and TRBJ2-2, with D possibly TRBD1 on 5 matching bases. Trimming shortened V by 1 base and J by 1 base, and 10 bases separated the two germline ends. Germline values: CDR1 GTSNPN, CDR2 SVGIG (reference sequence). This CDR3 comprises 15 residues. CDR3 coding DNA: TGTGCCTGGAGTGCCCGGACACTGAACACCGGGGAGCTGTTTTTT. It yields the protein CAWSARTLNTGELFF.

The chain has TRBV6-4 and TRBJ2-1; no definite D call. Germline V lookup: CDR1 MRHNA, CDR2 SNTAGT. V lost 3 bases, J lost 2 bases, and 5 bases lay in between. The CDR3 spans 13 residues. In nucleotides, the CDR3 is TGTGCCAGCAGTGAACTGCCCTACAATGAGCAGTTCTTC. This codes for CASSELPYNEQFF.

This chain links TRBV19 with TRBJ1-1, with D maybe TRBD1 (5 bases). The germline V gene has CDR1 LNHDA and CDR2 SQIVND (reference sequence). CDR3 size: 16 residues. Trimming removed 4 bases from V and 1 base from J, with 16 bases in between. The CDR3 region is CASSSFSVGGNTEAFF. For the CDR3, the DNA is TGTGCCAGTAGTAGTTTTAGCGTCGGGGGGAACACTGAAGCTTTCTTT.

The V call is TRBV27, the J call TRBJ1-2; D perhaps matches TRBD1 (6 bases). The CDR3 is 13 amino acids. The V end was cut by 2 bases, the J end by 7 bases, with 11 bases between. Germline values: CDR1 MNHEY, CDR2 SMNVEV (reference sequence). The chain's CDR3 is CASSLGGLGGYTF. The DNA for the CDR3 is TGTGCCAGCAGTTTAGGGGGCCTTGGTGGCTACACCTTC.

The gene calls are TRBV9 and TRBJ1-4, with D uncertain. The CDR3 has 16 residues. Germline CDR1 reads SGDLS; CDR2 reads YYNGEE. Trimming removed 4 bases at V and 7 bases at J, with 20 bases between. CDR3 nucleotides: TGTGCCAGCAGCCCATCACCCTCAGCCGCGGGTGAAAAACTGTTTTTT. Translated: CASSPSPSAAGEKLFF.

The chain recombines TRBV11-2 with TRBJ1-1; D gene unclear. Trimming took 5 bases from V and 2 from J, leaving 12 bases between them. CDR3 length: 14 residues. Germline V gives CDR1 SGHAT, CDR2 FQNNGV. CDR3 amino acids: CASSPSGLNTEAFF. The CDR3, as DNA: TGTGCCAGCAGCCCCTCAGGATTAAACACTGAAGCTTTCTTT.

This chain connects TRBV3-1 (or the pseudogene TRBV3-2) to TRBJ1-2; no reliable D call. With 0 bases removed from V and 3 bases from J, the gap between germline ends came to 8 bases. This CDR3 contains 14 residues. Germline V lookup: CDR1 LGHDT, CDR2 YNNKEL (reference sequence). CDR3 sequence: CASSQERGYYGYTF. The CDR3 nucleotides read TGTGCCAGCAGCCAAGAACGGGGTTACTATGGCTACACCTTC.